The 10 T cell receptor beta chains below were found in one sample sequenced in a study of OX40 agonist ivuxolimab in advanced cancers. Profiling relied on immunoSEQ multiplex PCR, and the TCRdb table lists in-frame clones only, not all of them. Of 30,000 to 45,000 clones in the sample, more than 70% were seen once. Sample: CD4+ or CD8+ T cells sorted from blood, taken in a trial of the OX40 agonist ivuxolimab. The receptors were gathered from an adult with an advanced solid tumor such as melanoma, head and neck, liver or kidney cancer.

The rearrangement joins TRBV7-9 to TRBJ2-3; D not resolved. V was shortened by 8 bases and J by 5 bases, with 14 bases between the two germline ends. The CDR3 spans 13 residues. CDR1 and CDR2 (germline): SEHNR, FQNEAQ (reference sequence). In DNA, the CDR3 is TGTGCCAGCGACAAACCACCGGGAGATACGCAGTATTTT. It encodes CASDKPPGDTQYF.

The rearrangement links TRBV6-6 to TRBJ1-2, with TRBD1 identical over 7 bases. Germline values: CDR1 MNHNY, CDR2 SVGAGI (reference sequence). This CDR3 comprises 14 residues. Trimming cost V 0 bases and J 4 bases; bases outside gene matches: 2. CDR3: CASSYSTGTYGYTF. CDR3 coding DNA: TGTGCCAGCAGTTACTCGACAGGGACCTATGGCTACACCTTC.

The gene calls are TRBV7-9 and TRBJ2-7; no reliable D call. This CDR3 contains 12 residues. Germline V gene sequence: CDR1 SEHNR, CDR2 FQNEAQ (reference sequence). With 3 bases removed from V and 5 bases from J, the gap between germline ends came to 8 bases. The CDR3 region is CASSFLTNEQYF. CDR3 in DNA: TGTGCCAGCAGCTTCTTAACGAACGAGCAGTACTTC. Full variable domain (missing parts from reference TRBV7-9 and TRBJ2-7): DTGVSQNPRHKITKRGQNVTFRCDPISEHNRLYWYRQTLGQGPEFLTYFQNEAQLEKSRLLSDRFSAERPKGSFSTLEIQRTEQGDSAMYLCASSFLTNEQYFGPGTRLTVT.

This clone was seen once. The chain uses TRBV6-4 and TRBJ2-1; 9 positions agree with TRBD2. Trimming at V came to 3 bases and at J to 5 bases, leaving 5 bases not matched to a gene. The length of the CDR3 is 15 residues. CDR1 and CDR2 (germline): MRHNA, SNTAGT. CDR3 DNA sequence: TGTGCCAGCAGTGAAGGTCTAGCGGGGAACAATGAGCAGTTCTTC. Translated, it gives CASSEGLAGNNEQFF.

The chain joins TRBV28 to TRBJ2-5; either TRBD1 or TRBD2 may fit D (5 bases each). This CDR3 contains 16 residues. Germline V lookup: CDR1 MDHEN, CDR2 SYDVKM. Trimming pared 1 base from V and 5 bases from J, leaving 17 bases between. The DNA of the CDR3 is TGTGCCAGCAGTTTATTCCGGGACGGAGGACCGGAGACCCAGTACTTC. Residues: CASSLFRDGGPETQYF.

The chain couples TRBV2 to TRBJ1-5; 7 bases align to TRBD1. CDR1 is SNHLY and CDR2 is FYNNEI in the germline V gene. The CDR3 spans 13 residues. The V and J ends lost 4 bases and 7 bases, in that order; junction bases with no gene match: 4. The CDR3 is CASSGQGGQPQHF. As DNA, the CDR3 is TGTGCCAGCAGTGGACAGGGTGGCCAGCCCCAGCATTTT.

The genes are TRBV7-9 and TRBJ2-7; 9 bases align to TRBD1. Germline V CDR1 and CDR2: SEHNR, FQNEAQ (reference sequence). Losses at the gene ends were 5 bases for V and 2 bases for J; bases not matched to a gene: 7. The CDR3 is made up of 15 amino acids. The DNA for the CDR3 is TGTGCCAGCAGCGCCCGACAGGGGGGCACCTACGAGCAGTACTTC. This translates into CASSARQGGTYEQYF.

V gene TRBV28 combines with J gene TRBJ1-1; TRBD1 agrees at 8 bases. V gave up 5 bases and J gave up 2 bases; unmatched junction bases: 4. This CDR3 has 14 residues. Germline CDR1 reads MDHEN; CDR2 reads SYDVKM. The CDR3 DNA is TGTGCCAGCAGTCTCGGGACAGGTAACACTGAAGCTTTCTTT. Amino acid sequence: CASSLGTGNTEAFF.

The chain has TRBV9 and TRBJ2-1, with 9 bases that match TRBD1. The CDR3 covers 15 residues. Germline CDR1 is SGDLS and CDR2 is YYNGEE. The J segment lost 10 bases and the V segment lost 3 bases, leaving 11 bases of the junction unmatched. In DNA form, the CDR3 reads TGTGCCAGCAGCGAATTCGGACAGGGGCGTACGGAGCAGTTCTTC. Protein: CASSEFGQGRTEQFF.

V gene TRBV28 combines with J gene TRBJ2-7; 7 positions match TRBD2. Trimming at V came to 2 bases and at J to 5 bases, leaving 9 bases not matched to a gene. The CDR3 is made up of 15 amino acids. Per germline, CDR1 MDHEN and CDR2 SYDVKM. The CDR3 sequence is CASSLIPSGAHEQYF. The CDR3 DNA sequence: TGTGCCAGCAGTTTAATCCCTAGCGGAGCCCACGAGCAGTACTTC.